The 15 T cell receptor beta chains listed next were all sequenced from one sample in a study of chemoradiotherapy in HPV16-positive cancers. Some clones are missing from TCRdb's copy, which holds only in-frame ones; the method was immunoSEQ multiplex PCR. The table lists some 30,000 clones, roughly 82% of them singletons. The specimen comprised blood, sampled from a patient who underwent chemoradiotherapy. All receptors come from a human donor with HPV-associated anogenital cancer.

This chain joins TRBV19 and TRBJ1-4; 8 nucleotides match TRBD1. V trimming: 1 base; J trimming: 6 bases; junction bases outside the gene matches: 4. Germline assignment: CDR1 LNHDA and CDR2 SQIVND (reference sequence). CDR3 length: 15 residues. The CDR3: CASSIVGQGDEKLFF. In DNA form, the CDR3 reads TGTGCCAGTAGTATAGTAGGACAGGGTGATGAAAAACTGTTTTTT.

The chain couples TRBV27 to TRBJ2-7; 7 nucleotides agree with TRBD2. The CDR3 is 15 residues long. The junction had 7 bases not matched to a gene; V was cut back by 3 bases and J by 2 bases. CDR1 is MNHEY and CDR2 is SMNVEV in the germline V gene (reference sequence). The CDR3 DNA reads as TGTGCCAGCAGTTTCAAGAGCGGGGCCGCCTACGAGCAGTACGTC. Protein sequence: CASSFKSGAAYEQYV.

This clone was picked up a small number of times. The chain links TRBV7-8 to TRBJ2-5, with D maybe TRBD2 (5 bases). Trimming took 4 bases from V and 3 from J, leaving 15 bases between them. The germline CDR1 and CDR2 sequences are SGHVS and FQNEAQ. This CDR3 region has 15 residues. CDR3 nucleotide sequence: TGTGCCAGCAGCTCCGGTCATGTGGGAGAAGAGACCCAGTACTTC. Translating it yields CASSSGHVGEETQYF.

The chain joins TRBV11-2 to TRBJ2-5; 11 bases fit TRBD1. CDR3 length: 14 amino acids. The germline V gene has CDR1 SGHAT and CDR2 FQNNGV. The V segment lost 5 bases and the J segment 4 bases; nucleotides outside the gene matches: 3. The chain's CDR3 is CASSPGTGGETQYF. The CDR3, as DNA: TGTGCCAGCAGCCCCGGGACAGGGGGAGAGACCCAGTACTTC.

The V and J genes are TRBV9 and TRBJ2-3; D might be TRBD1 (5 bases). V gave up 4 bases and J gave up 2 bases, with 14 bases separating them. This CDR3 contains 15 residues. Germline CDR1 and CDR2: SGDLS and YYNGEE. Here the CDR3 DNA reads TGTGCCAGCAGCTACCAAGGGGATTCCACAGATACGCAGTATTTT. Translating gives CASSYQGDSTDTQYF.

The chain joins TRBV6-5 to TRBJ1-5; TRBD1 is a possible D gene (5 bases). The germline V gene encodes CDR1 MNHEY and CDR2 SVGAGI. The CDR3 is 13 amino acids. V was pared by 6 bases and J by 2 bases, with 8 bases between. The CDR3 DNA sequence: TGTGCCAGCAGCAGGGCAGGCAATCAGCCCCAGCATTTT. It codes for CASSRAGNQPQHF.

The CDR3: CASRPWGDTEAFF. The CDR3, as DNA: TGTGCCAGTAGGCCTTGGGGGGACACTGAAGCTTTCTTT. The rearrangement uses TRBV19 and TRBJ1-1, with D perhaps TRBD1 (5 bases). Trimming took 6 bases from V and 3 from J, leaving 11 bases between them. The length of the CDR3 is 13 residues. Germline V lookup: CDR1 LNHDA, CDR2 SQIVND (reference sequence).

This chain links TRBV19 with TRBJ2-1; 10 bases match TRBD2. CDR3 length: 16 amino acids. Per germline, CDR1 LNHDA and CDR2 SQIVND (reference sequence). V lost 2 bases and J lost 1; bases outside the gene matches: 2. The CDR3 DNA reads TGTGCCAGTAGTATACAAGCGGGGGGGTCCTACAATGAGCAGTTCTTC. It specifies CASSIQAGGSYNEQFF.

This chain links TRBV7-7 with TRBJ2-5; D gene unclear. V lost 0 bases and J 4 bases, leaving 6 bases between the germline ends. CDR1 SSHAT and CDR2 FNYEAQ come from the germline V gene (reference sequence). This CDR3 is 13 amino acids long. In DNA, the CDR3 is TGTGCCAGCAGCTTAGCGGCGACAGAGACCCAGTACTTC. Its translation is CASSLAATETQYF.

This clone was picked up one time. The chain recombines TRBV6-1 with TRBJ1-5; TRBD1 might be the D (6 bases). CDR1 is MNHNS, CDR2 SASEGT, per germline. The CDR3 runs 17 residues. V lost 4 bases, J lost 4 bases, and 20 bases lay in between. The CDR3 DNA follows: TGTGCCAGCAGTGCCGGGGCGGGGGGCTGGGGGAATCAGCCCCAGCATTTT. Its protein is CASSAGAGGWGNQPQHF.

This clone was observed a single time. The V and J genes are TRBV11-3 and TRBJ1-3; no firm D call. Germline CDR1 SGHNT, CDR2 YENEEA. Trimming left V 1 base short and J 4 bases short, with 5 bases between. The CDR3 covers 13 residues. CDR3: CASSLGPGNTIYF. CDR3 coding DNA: TGTGCCAGCAGCTTAGGGCCCGGAAACACCATATATTTT.

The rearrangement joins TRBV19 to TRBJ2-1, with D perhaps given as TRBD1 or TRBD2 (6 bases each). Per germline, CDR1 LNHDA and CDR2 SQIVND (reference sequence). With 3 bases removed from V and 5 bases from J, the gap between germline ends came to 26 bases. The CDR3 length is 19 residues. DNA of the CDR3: TGTGCCAGTAGTATTGTGGGGCTAGGGGGGCTACAACGGCACAATGAGCAGTTCTTC. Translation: CASSIVGLGGLQRHNEQFF.

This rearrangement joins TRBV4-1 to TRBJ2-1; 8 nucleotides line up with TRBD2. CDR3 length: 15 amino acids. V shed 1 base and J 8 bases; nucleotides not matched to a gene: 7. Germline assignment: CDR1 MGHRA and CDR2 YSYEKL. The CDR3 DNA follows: TGCGCCAGCAGCCAAGGGGACGCCGGGGGGGATGAGCAGTTCTTC. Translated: CASSQGDAGGDEQFF.

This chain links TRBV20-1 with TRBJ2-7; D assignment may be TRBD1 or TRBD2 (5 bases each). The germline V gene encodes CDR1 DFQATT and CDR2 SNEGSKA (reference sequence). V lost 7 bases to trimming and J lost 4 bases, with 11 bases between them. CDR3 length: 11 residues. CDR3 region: CSVEGKYEQYF. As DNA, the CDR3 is TGCAGTGTAGAGGGGAAATACGAGCAGTACTTC.

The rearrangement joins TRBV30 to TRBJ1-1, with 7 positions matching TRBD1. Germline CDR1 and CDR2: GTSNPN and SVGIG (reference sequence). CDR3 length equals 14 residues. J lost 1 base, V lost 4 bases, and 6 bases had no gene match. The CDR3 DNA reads TGTGCCTGGAATCCGACAGGGAAGAACACTGAAGCTTTCTTT. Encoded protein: CAWNPTGKNTEAFF.